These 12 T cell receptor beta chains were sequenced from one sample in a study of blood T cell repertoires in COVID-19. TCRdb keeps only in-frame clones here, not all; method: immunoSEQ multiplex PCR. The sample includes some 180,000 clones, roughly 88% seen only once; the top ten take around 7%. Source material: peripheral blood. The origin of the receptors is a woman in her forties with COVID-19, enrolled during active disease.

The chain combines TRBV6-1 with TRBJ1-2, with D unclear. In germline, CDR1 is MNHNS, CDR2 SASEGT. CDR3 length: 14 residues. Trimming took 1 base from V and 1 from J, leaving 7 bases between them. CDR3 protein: CASSEGSYNYGYTF. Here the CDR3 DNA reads TGTGCCAGCAGTGAAGGGAGTTATAACTATGGCTACACCTTC.

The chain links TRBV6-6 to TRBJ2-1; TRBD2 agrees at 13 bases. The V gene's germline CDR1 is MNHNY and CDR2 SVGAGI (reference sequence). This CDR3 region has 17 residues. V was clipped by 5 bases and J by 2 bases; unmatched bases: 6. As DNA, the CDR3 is TGTGCCAGCAGTCCGACTAGCGGGGGGAGCACCTACAATGAGCAGTTCTTC. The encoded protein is CASSPTSGGSTYNEQFF.

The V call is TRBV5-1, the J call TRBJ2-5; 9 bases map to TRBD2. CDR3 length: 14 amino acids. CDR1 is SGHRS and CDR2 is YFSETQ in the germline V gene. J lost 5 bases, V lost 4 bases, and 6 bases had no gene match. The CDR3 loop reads CASSRASGVETQYF. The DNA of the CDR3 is TGCGCCAGCAGCCGCGCTAGCGGGGTGGAGACCCAGTACTTC.

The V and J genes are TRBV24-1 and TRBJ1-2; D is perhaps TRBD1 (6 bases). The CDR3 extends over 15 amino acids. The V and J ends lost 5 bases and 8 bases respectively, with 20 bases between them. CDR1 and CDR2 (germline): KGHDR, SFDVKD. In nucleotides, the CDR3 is TGTGCCACCAGTGTCCGATCGAAGGGGGTTCACGGCTACACCTTC. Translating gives CATSVRSKGVHGYTF.

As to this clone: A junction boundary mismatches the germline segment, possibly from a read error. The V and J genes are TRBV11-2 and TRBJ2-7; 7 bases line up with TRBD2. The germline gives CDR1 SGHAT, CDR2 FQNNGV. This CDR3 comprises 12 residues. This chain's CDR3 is CASSLSSGGISF. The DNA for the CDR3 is TGTGCCAGCAGCCTCTCCTCGGGGGGAATTAGCTTC.

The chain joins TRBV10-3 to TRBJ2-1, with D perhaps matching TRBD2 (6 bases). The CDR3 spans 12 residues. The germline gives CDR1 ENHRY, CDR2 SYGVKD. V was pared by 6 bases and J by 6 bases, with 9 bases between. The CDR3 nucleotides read TGTGCCATCAGGGGACTTCCCAATGAGCAGTTCTTC. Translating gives CAIRGLPNEQFF.

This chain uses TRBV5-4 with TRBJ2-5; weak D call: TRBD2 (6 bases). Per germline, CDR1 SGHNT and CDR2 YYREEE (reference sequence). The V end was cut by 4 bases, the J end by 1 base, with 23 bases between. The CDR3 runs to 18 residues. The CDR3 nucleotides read TGTGCCAGCAGCGGCGGGGATATGCGAGGGGACTCCCAAGAGACCCAGTACTTC. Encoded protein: CASSGGDMRGDSQETQYF. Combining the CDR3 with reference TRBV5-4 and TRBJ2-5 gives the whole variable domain ETGVTQSPTHLIKTRGQQVTLRCSSQSGHNTVSWYQQALGQGPQFIFQYYREEENGRGNFPPRFSGLQFPNYSSELNVNALELDDSALYLCASSGGDMRGDSQETQYFGPGTRLLVL.

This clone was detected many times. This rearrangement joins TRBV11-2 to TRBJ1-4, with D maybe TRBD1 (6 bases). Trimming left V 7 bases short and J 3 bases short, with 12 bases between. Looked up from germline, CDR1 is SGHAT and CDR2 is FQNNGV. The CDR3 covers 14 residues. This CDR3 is CASNGGRANEKLFF. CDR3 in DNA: TGTGCCAGCAACGGGGGGCGAGCTAATGAAAAACTGTTTTTT. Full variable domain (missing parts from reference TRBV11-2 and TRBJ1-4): EAGVAQSPRYKIIEKRQSVAFWCNPISGHATLYWYQQILGQGPKLLIQFQNNGVVDDSQLPKDRFSAERLKGVDSTLKIQPAKLEDSAVYLCASNGGRANEKLFFGSGTQLSVL.

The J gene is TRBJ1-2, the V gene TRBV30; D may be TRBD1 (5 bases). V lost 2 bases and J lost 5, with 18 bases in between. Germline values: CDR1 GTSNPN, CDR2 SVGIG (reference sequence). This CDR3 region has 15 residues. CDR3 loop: CAWSLRQSRTYGYTF. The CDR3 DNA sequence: TGTGCCTGGAGTCTTCGACAGTCACGGACGTATGGCTACACCTTC.

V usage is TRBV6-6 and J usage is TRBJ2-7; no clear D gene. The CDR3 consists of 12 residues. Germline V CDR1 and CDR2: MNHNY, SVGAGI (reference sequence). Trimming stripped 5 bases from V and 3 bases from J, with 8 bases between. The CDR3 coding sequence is TGTGCCAGCAGTGCAGATGGCTACGAGCAGTACTTC. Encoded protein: CASSADGYEQYF.

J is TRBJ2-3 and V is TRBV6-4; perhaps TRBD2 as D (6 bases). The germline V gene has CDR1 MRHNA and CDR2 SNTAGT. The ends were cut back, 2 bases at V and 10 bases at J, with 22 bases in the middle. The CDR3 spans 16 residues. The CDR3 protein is CASSDLRASGPRAQYF. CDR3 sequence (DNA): TGTGCCAGCAGTGACCTCCGGGCGAGCGGGCCGAGGGCGCAGTATTTT.

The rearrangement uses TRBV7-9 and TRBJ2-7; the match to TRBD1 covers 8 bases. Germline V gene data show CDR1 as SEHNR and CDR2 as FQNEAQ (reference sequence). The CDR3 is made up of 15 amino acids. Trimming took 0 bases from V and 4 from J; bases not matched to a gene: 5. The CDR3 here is CASSLAAGGLYEQYF. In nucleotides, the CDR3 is TGTGCCAGCAGCTTAGCGGCAGGGGGCCTGTACGAGCAGTACTTC.